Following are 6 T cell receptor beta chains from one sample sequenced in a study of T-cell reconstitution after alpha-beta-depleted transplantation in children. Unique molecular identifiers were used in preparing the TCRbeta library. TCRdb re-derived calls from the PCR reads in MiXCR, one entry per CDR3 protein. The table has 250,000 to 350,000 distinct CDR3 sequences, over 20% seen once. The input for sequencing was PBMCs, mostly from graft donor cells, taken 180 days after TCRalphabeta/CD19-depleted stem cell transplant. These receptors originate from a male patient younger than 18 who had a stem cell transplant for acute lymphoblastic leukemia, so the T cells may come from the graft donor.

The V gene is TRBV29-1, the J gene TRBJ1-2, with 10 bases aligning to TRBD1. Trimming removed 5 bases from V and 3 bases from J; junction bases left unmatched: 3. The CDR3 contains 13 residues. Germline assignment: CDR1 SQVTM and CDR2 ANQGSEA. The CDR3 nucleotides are TGCAGCGTTAGACAGGGGGCTTACTATGGCTACACCTTC. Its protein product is CSVRQGAYYGYTF.

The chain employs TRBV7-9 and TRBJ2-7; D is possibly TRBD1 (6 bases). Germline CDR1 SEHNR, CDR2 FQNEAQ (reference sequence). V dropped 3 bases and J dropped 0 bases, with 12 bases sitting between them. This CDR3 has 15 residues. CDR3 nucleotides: TGTGCCAGCAGCTTGAACCGGGACACCTCCTACGAGCAGTACTTC. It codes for CASSLNRDTSYEQYF.

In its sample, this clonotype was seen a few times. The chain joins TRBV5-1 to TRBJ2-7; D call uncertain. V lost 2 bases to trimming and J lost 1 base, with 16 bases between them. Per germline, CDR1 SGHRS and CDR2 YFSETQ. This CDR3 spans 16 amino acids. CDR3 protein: CASSFLTSQLSYEQYF. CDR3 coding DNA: TGCGCCAGCAGCTTTTTGACTTCACAACTGTCCTACGAGCAGTACTTC.

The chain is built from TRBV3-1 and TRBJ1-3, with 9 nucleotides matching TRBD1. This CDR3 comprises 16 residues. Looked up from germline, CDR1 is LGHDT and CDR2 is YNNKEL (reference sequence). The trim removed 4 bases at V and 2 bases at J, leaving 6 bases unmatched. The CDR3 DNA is TGTGCCAGCAGCCTCGGACAGGGGATCACTGGAAACACCATATATTTT. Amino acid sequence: CASSLGQGITGNTIYF. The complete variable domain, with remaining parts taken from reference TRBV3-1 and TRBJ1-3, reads DTAVSQTPKYLVTQMGNDKSIKCEQNLGHDTMYWYKQDSKKFLKIMFSYNNKELIINETVPNRFSPKSPDKAHLNLHINSLELGDSAVYFCASSLGQGITGNTIYFGEGSWLTVV.

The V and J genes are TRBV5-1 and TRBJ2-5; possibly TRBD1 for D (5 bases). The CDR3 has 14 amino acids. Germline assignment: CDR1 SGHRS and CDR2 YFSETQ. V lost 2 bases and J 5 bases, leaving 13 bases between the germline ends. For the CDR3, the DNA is TGCGCCAGCAGCTTTGGGGCCTCCCGGGAGACCCAGTACTTC. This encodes CASSFGASRETQYF.

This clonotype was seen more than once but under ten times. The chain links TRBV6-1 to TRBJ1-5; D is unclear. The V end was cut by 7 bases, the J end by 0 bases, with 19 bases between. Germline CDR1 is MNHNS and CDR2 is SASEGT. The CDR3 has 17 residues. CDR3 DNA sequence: TGTGCCAGCATGTGGCTTACAGTTCTATATAGCAATCAGCCCCAGCATTTT. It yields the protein CASMWLTVLYSNQPQHF.